Below, 3 T cell receptor beta chains from the same sample are listed, as sequenced in a study of CD8 T cells in Susac syndrome. An amount of RNA that ranged from about 0.45 to 1 ug was reverse transcribed with random hexamers. TCRdb re-analysed the immunoSEQ multiplex PCR reads in MiXCR, keeping a single row per CDR3 protein. This table has some 260,000 distinct CDR3 sequences, 70% to 90% appearing once. The sequenced material came from CD8+ T cells from PBMCs. All receptors derive from a human donor with multiple sclerosis.

The chain couples TRBV3-1 to TRBJ2-5; perhaps TRBD1 as D (5 bases). V gave up 8 bases and J gave up 2 bases, with 15 bases separating them. Germline loops: CDR1 LGHDT, CDR2 YNNKEL (reference sequence). CDR3 length: 14 residues. The CDR3 nucleotides are TGTGCCAGCCGTTTACCAGGGAATCAAGAGACCCAGTACTTC. Its protein product is CASRLPGNQETQYF.

The rearrangement uses TRBV3-1 and TRBJ2-5, with TRBD1 identical over 8 bases. The CDR3 extends over 17 amino acids. Germline V gene data show CDR1 as LGHDT and CDR2 as YNNKEL (reference sequence). V was clipped by 2 bases and J by 3 bases; unmatched bases: 11. In DNA, the CDR3 is TGTGCCAGCAGCCAATCGGCGGAGGCAGGGGGCGAAGAGACCCAGTACTTC. The encoded protein is CASSQSAEAGGEETQYF.

This clonotype has a single count. J is TRBJ1-1 and V is TRBV6-6; D unresolved. The length of the CDR3 is 14 residues. Germline-derived CDR1 and CDR2 are MNHNY and SVGAGI (reference sequence). Trimming removed 2 bases at V and 0 bases at J, with 7 bases between. CDR3 loop: CASSYLTVNTEAFF. CDR3 DNA: TGTGCCAGCAGTTACCTGACGGTGAACACTGAAGCTTTCTTT.